Shown below are 16 T cell receptor beta chains from a single sample sequenced in a study of PD-1 blockade in classical Hodgkin lymphoma. Clones were sequenced by immunoSEQ multiplex PCR, and TCRdb holds only the in-frame ones, with some missing. The sample lists about 27,000 clones, about 74% occurring once. Every patient was affected by relapse after autologous stem cell transplantation, while exposure to brentuximab vedotin was not uniform. By magnetic negative selection, CD4+ T cells were purified from thawed PBMCs. This sample comprised CD4+ T cells from blood, obtained at baseline. The receptor set was obtained from a human donor with classical Hodgkin lymphoma.

The chain carries TRBV7-9 and TRBJ2-5; D is undetermined. Germline V gives CDR1 SEHNR, CDR2 FQNEAQ (reference sequence). The germline V and J ends were trimmed by 4 bases and 0 bases, with 15 bases remaining between them. The CDR3 spans 16 residues. In DNA, the CDR3 is TGTGCCAGCAGCTCCCGCCAGGCGAGGTACCAAGAGACCCAGTACTTC. As protein: CASSSRQARYQETQYF.

The chain is built from TRBV4-2 and TRBJ2-5, with 14 nucleotides matching TRBD2. The CDR3 covers 17 residues. Germline lookup yields CDR1 LGHNA and CDR2 YNFKEQ. The ends lost 8 bases at V and 5 bases at J; junction bases unmatched: 13. The CDR3 DNA reads TGTGCCAGCTCTAGCGCCGGGACTAGCGGGGGTGTTGAGACCCAGTACTTC. The encoded protein is CASSSAGTSGGVETQYF.

The chain recombines TRBV7-8 with TRBJ1-3; the match to TRBD1 covers 7 bases. The CDR3 has 17 amino acids. Trimming took 5 bases from V and 0 from J; bases not matched to a gene: 10. In germline, CDR1 is SGHVS, CDR2 FQNEAQ. CDR3 protein: CASSRMAGQSSGNTIYF. The CDR3 DNA reads TGTGCCAGCAGCCGGATGGCGGGACAGAGCTCTGGAAACACCATATATTTT.

The chain links TRBV11-2 to TRBJ2-3; D remains unclear. V shed 1 base and J shed 0 bases, with 11 bases lying between them. Germline CDR1 and CDR2: SGHAT and FQNNGV. The CDR3 is made up of 16 amino acids. CDR3 loop: CASSLGAGGSTDTQYF. The CDR3 bases are TGTGCCAGCAGCTTAGGGGCAGGTGGGAGCACAGATACGCAGTATTTT.

J is TRBJ1-4 and V is TRBV4-3, with D possibly being TRBD1 (6 bases). CDR1 is LGHNA, CDR2 YSLEER, per germline. This CDR3 region has 16 residues. The V gene lost 0 bases and the J gene lost 5 bases, with 13 bases spanning the gap. CDR3 in amino acids: CASSQDMAGENEKLFF. The CDR3 DNA sequence: TGCGCCAGCAGCCAAGATATGGCAGGGGAGAATGAAAAACTGTTTTTT.

V is TRBV7-9 and J is TRBJ2-1; D is undetermined. The CDR3 is 12 amino acids. The V gene's germline CDR1 is SEHNR and CDR2 FQNEAQ (reference sequence). V dropped 2 bases and J dropped 6 bases, with 5 bases sitting between them. CDR3 sequence reads: CASSLFLNEQFF. The CDR3 nucleotides are TGTGCCAGCAGCTTATTTCTCAATGAGCAGTTCTTC.

This rearrangement joins TRBV2 to TRBJ1-4; possible D gene TRBD1, 5 bases. The ends were cut back, 6 bases at V and 1 base at J, with 9 bases in the middle. The length of the CDR3 is 14 residues. Per germline, CDR1 SNHLY and CDR2 FYNNEI. CDR3 loop: CASSVDITNEKLFF. The CDR3 DNA follows: TGTGCCAGCAGCGTGGACATAACTAATGAAAAACTGTTTTTT.

This sequence joins TRBV5-1 and TRBJ1-3; 8 positions match TRBD1. From germline, CDR1 is SGHRS and CDR2 YFSETQ. This CDR3 comprises 16 residues. The trim removed 1 base at V and 2 bases at J, leaving 5 bases unmatched. The DNA of the CDR3 is TGCGCCAGCAGCTTGTTAGACAGGGGAACTGGAAACACCATATATTTT. As protein: CASSLLDRGTGNTIYF. Full variable domain (outside the CDR3, taken from reference TRBV5-1 and TRBJ1-3): KAGVTQTPRYLIKTRGQQVTLSCSPISGHRSVSWYQQTPGQGLQFLFEYFSETQRNKGNFPGRFSGRQFSNSRSEMNVSTLELGDSALYLCASSLLDRGTGNTIYFGEGSWLTVV.

The chain combines TRBV7-9 with TRBJ2-3; D gene uncertain. Trimming removed 1 base from V and 2 bases from J, with 4 bases in between. The CDR3 totals 13 residues. The germline V gene has CDR1 SEHNR and CDR2 FQNEAQ (reference sequence). In nucleotides, the CDR3 is TGTGCCAGCAGCTTAGGTGCCACAGATACGCAGTATTTT. Amino acids: CASSLGATDTQYF.

The rearrangement links TRBV5-1 to TRBJ2-3; 7 positions match TRBD1. From germline, CDR1 is SGHRS and CDR2 YFSETQ. There are 15 residues in the CDR3. Unmatched junction bases numbered 4, after V lost 0 bases and J lost 3 bases. This chain's CDR3 is CASSLDRGSTDTQYF. CDR3 in DNA: TGCGCCAGCAGCTTGGACAGGGGTTCGACAGATACGCAGTATTTT.

This sequence joins TRBV28 and TRBJ1-2; D gene uncertain. The CDR3 runs to 15 residues. Germline CDR1 reads MDHEN; CDR2 reads SYDVKM. Trimming cost V 5 bases and J 2 bases, with 15 bases left between them. CDR3 region: CASSQPMDRNYGYTF. The CDR3 coding sequence is TGTGCCAGCAGTCAACCGATGGACCGAAACTATGGCTACACCTTC.

This chain joins TRBV2 and TRBJ2-2; TRBD1 or TRBD2 may be the D gene (5 bases each). V lost 4 bases and J lost 5, with 14 bases in between. The germline CDR1 and CDR2 sequences are SNHLY and FYNNEI. The CDR3 spans 15 residues. The CDR3 DNA follows: TGTGCCAGCAGTGTGAGGGGCCTGAATACCGGGGAGCTGTTTTTT. Protein: CASSVRGLNTGELFF.

The genes are TRBV7-9 and TRBJ2-1; D perhaps matches TRBD2 (6 bases). The germline gives CDR1 SEHNR, CDR2 FQNEAQ (reference sequence). V was pared by 5 bases and J by 12 bases, with 20 bases between. The CDR3 loop spans 14 amino acids. The CDR3 reads CASSLKGVETRQFF. The CDR3 bases are TGTGCCAGCAGCCTAAAGGGCGTTGAGACTAGGCAGTTCTTC.

The chain links TRBV6-1 to TRBJ1-6, with 7 bases lining up with TRBD1. The CDR3 extends over 14 amino acids. V dropped 7 bases and J dropped 10; count of bases not matched to a gene: 10. The germline gives CDR1 MNHNS, CDR2 SASEGT. The CDR3: CASNLTGMRSPLHF. The CDR3 DNA is TGTGCCAGCAATCTGACAGGGATGAGATCACCCCTCCACTTT.

The chain has TRBV30 and TRBJ2-2, with a weak D call TRBD1 (6 bases). This CDR3 is 14 amino acids long. Trimming removed 5 bases at V and 3 bases at J, with 13 bases between. Germline assignment: CDR1 GTSNPN and CDR2 SVGIG (reference sequence). The CDR3 sequence: CAWGPGHHTGELFF. Here the CDR3 DNA reads TGTGCCTGGGGACCGGGACACCACACCGGGGAGCTGTTTTTT.

This chain uses TRBV10-3 with TRBJ1-1, with 9 positions matching TRBD1. Per germline, CDR1 ENHRY and CDR2 SYGVKD. The CDR3 contains 13 residues. The junction had 3 bases not matched to a gene; V was cut back by 7 bases and J by 3 bases. The CDR3 loop is CAIKQGADTEAFF. The CDR3 nucleotides read TGTGCCATCAAACAGGGGGCGGACACTGAAGCTTTCTTT.